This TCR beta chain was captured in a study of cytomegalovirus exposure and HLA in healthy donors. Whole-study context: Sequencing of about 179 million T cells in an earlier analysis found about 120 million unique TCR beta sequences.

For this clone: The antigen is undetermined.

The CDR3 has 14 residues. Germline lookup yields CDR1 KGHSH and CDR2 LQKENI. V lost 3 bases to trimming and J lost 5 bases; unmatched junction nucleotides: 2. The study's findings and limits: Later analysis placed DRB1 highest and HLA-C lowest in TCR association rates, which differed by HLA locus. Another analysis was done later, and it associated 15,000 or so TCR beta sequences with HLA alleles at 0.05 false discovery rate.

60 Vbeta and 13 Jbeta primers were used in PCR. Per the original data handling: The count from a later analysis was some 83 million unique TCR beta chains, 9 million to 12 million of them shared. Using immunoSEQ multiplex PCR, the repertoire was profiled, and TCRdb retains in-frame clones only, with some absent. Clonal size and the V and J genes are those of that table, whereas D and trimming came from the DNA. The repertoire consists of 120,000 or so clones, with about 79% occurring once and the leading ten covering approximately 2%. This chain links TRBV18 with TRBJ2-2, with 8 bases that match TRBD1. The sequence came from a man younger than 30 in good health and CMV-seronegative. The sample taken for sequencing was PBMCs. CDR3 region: CASSPGQATGELFF. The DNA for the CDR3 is TGTGCCAGCTCACCGGGACAGGCGACCGGGGAGCTGTTTTTT.